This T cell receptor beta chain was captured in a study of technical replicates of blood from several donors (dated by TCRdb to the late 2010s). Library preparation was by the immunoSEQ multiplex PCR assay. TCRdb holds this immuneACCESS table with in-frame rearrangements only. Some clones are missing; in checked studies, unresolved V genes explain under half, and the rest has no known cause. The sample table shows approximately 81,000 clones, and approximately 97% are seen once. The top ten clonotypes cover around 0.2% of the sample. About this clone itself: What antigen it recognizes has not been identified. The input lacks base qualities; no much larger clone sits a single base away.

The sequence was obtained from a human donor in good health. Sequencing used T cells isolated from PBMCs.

The DNA reads as follows: TGTGCCAGCAGTTACACCGAATCTAAAACCGGGAACATTCAGTACTTC. This encodes CASSYTESKTGNIQYF. The sequence joins TRBV6-6 to TRBJ2-4; no D segment can be confidently identified. The germline ends are 18 bases apart after V is trimmed by 2 bases and J by 7 bases. CDR1 MNHNY and CDR2 SVGAGI were looked up in the germline V gene (reference sequence). Reading from cysteine to phenylalanine, the CDR3 counts 16 amino acids. The only DNA kept is the CDR3, 48 bases in frame from the first base.